A single T cell receptor beta chain is shown here with its context. The antigen remains unidentified. At one of its ends the junction is not consistent with the germline gene, which may arise from a read error. This specimen belongs to a study of tumor-infiltrating lymphocytes in primary liver carcinoma. Broader study findings: Significantly larger top-250-clone fractions were found in tumors than in blood (p = 0.039).

The source material, roughly 18-32 mg of unsorted bulk tissue, was used to co-extract RNA and DNA. From around 530 ng of total RNA, TCR beta-specific cDNA was reverse-transcribed using a constant-region primer. What produced the TCR beta libraries was three nested multiplex PCR rounds using slightly modified ARM-PCR. Two initial PCR rounds of about 11 cycles each paired TRBV1-TRBV30 forward primers with a C-beta reverse primer. In TCRdb, the multiplex PCR reads were re-called with MiXCR into one record per CDR3 protein. The top ten hold 35% to 40% of the sample, which has tens of thousands of distinct CDR3 sequences, 75% seen once. This CDR3 is 14 amino acids long. In germline, CDR1 is MRHNA, CDR2 SNTAGT.

The clonotype comes from a man aged 35 to 55 with primary liver carcinoma and hepatitis B virus infection. The chain carries TRBV6-4 and TRBJ2-3; tentative D call: TRBD2 (6 bases). Material for sequencing was tumor-adjacent normal liver tissue. Here the CDR3 DNA reads TGTGCCAGTAGTGCCAAGGCGGAGGGTGATACGCAGTATTTT. It yields the protein CASSAKAEGDTQYF.